The clone carrying this T cell receptor beta chain was detected only a few times. Its antigen remains unknown. The sample is drawn from a study of blood T cells in healthy people across ages. Study conclusions and caveats: The fall in TCR beta diversity per million T cells was roughly linear with age.

Investigators took about 10 milliliters of peripheral blood from every donor. For the second PCR, which ran for 7 to 11 cycles, a sample-barcoded 5' primer and a J-beta primer mix were used. MiXCR, applied by TCRdb to the 5' RACE reads, yields one record per CDR3 protein. In the table there are 1.5 million to 2 million distinct CDR3 sequences, about 49% of which are singletons. V lost 4 bases and J lost 5, with 17 bases in between. The CDR3 runs 15 residues. Germline values: CDR1 SGHTA, CDR2 FQGNSA. Material for sequencing was blood. The chain combines TRBV7-2 with TRBJ1-2; possibly TRBD1 for D (6 bases). This receptor was obtained from a middle-aged woman in good health. CDR3 nucleotides: TGTGCCAGCAGCTCCAACCCGGGGGCTCGGTATGGCTACACCTTC. Residues: CASSSNPGARYGYTF.